The 21 T cell receptor beta chains in this list originate from one sample, sequenced in a study of neurological immune-mediated disorders. TCRdb reprocessed the 5' RACE reads with MiXCR, giving one entry per CDR3 protein. The data contain 50,000 or so distinct CDR3 sequences, roughly 3.5% of them singletons. Sequenced: PBMCs. Receptors were obtained from an older woman with multiple sclerosis.

The table lists this clonotype with many counts. The rearrangement links TRBV9 to TRBJ2-7; maybe TRBD1 (5 bases). The V and J ends lost 3 bases and 6 bases respectively, with 16 bases between them. In germline, CDR1 is SGDLS, CDR2 YYNGEE. The CDR3 spans 14 residues. The CDR3 is CASSALDRGLEQYF. For the CDR3, the DNA is TGTGCCAGCAGCGCATTAGACAGAGGTCTCGAGCAGTACTTC. Filled out from reference TRBV9 and TRBJ2-7, the complete variable domain reads DSGVTQTPKHLITATGQRVTLRCSPRSGDLSVYWYQQSLDQGLQFLIQYYNGEERAKGNILERFSAQQFPDLHSELNLSSLELGDSALYFCASSALDRGLEQYFGPGTRLTVT.

This clonotype showed up many times. The rearrangement joins TRBV7-2 to TRBJ2-5, with D maybe TRBD1 (5 bases). Trimming cost V 5 bases and J 4 bases, with 14 bases left between them. The germline V gene encodes CDR1 SGHTA and CDR2 FQGNSA. This CDR3 has 14 amino acids. The DNA of the CDR3 is TGTGCCAGCAGCCCCTCCTATGGGGCAGAGACCCAGTACTTC. As protein: CASSPSYGAETQYF.

The rearrangement joins TRBV3-1 to TRBJ1-2, with D possibly matching TRBD1 (5 bases). CDR3 length: 12 residues. V lost 10 bases and J lost 7, with 16 bases in between. Germline V gene data show CDR1 as LGHDT and CDR2 as YNNKEL (reference sequence). CDR3 nucleotide sequence: TGTGCCACTGGGGGACGCTACGTTGGCTACACCTTC. Translated, it gives CATGGRYVGYTF.

This clonotype was detected many times. The chain employs TRBV2 and TRBJ2-1; D is possibly TRBD2 (6 bases). Trimming pared 2 bases from V and 5 bases from J, leaving 10 bases between. This CDR3 is 14 amino acids long. The germline V gene has CDR1 SNHLY and CDR2 FYNNEI. The chain's CDR3 is CASSENPGDNEQFF. In nucleotides, the CDR3 is TGTGCCAGCAGTGAAAACCCGGGGGACAATGAGCAGTTCTTC.

This clonotype appeared many times. The CDR3: CASSQSLTRGINQPQHF. The CDR3 DNA reads TGCGCCAGCAGCCAAAGTCTAACACGGGGGATAAATCAGCCCCAGCATTTT. The chain recombines TRBV4-1 with TRBJ1-5; perhaps TRBD1 as D (5 bases). The germline gives CDR1 MGHRA, CDR2 YSYEKL. Between the trimmed V and J ends, which lost 2 bases and 4 bases, there was a span of 18 bases. The CDR3 is 17 residues long.

This clonotype was counted many times. The rearrangement links TRBV5-1 to TRBJ1-1; possibly TRBD1 for D (6 bases). Per the germline V gene, CDR1 is SGHRS and CDR2 is YFSETQ. This CDR3 is built from 16 residues. V was trimmed by 0 bases and J by 2 bases, leaving 14 bases between them. In nucleotides, the CDR3 is TGCGCCAGCAGCTTGGAGGGGGGCCTTCGTAACACTGAAGCTTTCTTT. Its translation is CASSLEGGLRNTEAFF. The whole variable domain, remainder taken from reference TRBV5-1 and TRBJ1-1, is KAGVTQTPRYLIKTRGQQVTLSCSPISGHRSVSWYQQTPGQGLQFLFEYFSETQRNKGNFPGRFSGRQFSNSRSEMNVSTLELGDSALYLCASSLEGGLRNTEAFFGQGTRLTVV.

This clonotype was seen many times. CDR3 sequence (DNA): TGTGCCAGCAGCTCCGGGCAGGCAAACTATGGCTACACCTTC. Translation gives CASSSGQANYGYTF. The chain combines TRBV7-2 with TRBJ1-2; D is ambiguous. The CDR3 loop spans 14 amino acids. V was trimmed by 4 bases and J by 2 bases, leaving 11 bases between them. Per germline, CDR1 SGHTA and CDR2 FQGNSA.

This clonotype was counted at least ten times. This chain joins TRBV20-1 and TRBJ1-5, with D unclear. Germline V gene data show CDR1 as DFQATT and CDR2 as SNEGSKA (reference sequence). The V end was cut by 1 base, the J end by 1 base, with 11 bases between. The CDR3 totals 15 residues. In DNA form, the CDR3 reads TGCAGTGCTAGAGCGGGCGGCCCCAGCAATCAGCCCCAGCATTTT. Translated: CSARAGGPSNQPQHF.

Ten or more counts support this clonotype. V usage is TRBV4-3 and J usage is TRBJ2-6, with a possible D match to TRBD1 (5 bases). The length of the CDR3 is 15 residues. CDR1 and CDR2 (germline): LGHNA, YSLEER. V was shortened by 4 bases and J by 2 bases, with 9 bases between the two germline ends. DNA for the CDR3: TGCGCCAGCAGCCTAGGGGAAACTGGGGCCAACGTCCTGACTTTC. Its protein is CASSLGETGANVLTF.

Ten or more counts support this clonotype. The chain employs TRBV28 and TRBJ2-7; D possibly corresponds to TRBD2 (5 bases). This CDR3 is 15 amino acids long. V shed 2 bases and J shed 3 bases, with 14 bases lying between them. Germline V gene lookup returns CDR1 MDHEN and CDR2 SYDVKM. The CDR3 region is CASSLTEAPFYEQYF. The CDR3 nucleotides are TGTGCCAGCAGTTTAACGGAGGCCCCCTTCTACGAGCAGTACTTC.

At least ten counts were recorded for this clonotype. This chain connects TRBV4-1 to TRBJ1-2; D is undetermined. Per germline, CDR1 MGHRA and CDR2 YSYEKL. Trimming took 4 bases from V and 6 from J, leaving 9 bases between them. The CDR3 sequence is 12 residues long. CDR3 sequence (DNA): TGCGCCAGCAGCCTCCCCGGGGATGGCTACACCTTC. Protein sequence: CASSLPGDGYTF.

The sample holds a few counts of this clonotype. This clone may be a read error of a much larger clone one base away. V is TRBV12-3 or TRBV12-4 and J is TRBJ2-3; D is ambiguous. This CDR3 has 11 amino acids. The CDR3 DNA sequence: TGTGCCAGCAGTAGTTTGGATAAGCAGTATTTT. It is translated as CASSSLDKQYF.

This clonotype was counted at least ten times. The chain links TRBV7-9 to TRBJ2-3; D possibly corresponds to TRBD1 (5 bases). The CDR3 has 13 amino acids. The germline V gene encodes CDR1 SEHNR and CDR2 FQNEAQ (reference sequence). V shed 7 bases and J shed 10 bases, with 18 bases lying between them. The DNA of the CDR3 is TGTGCCAGCAACCCCATTGGTGCAGGGTCGCAGTATTTT. This sequence encodes CASNPIGAGSQYF. Combining the CDR3 with reference TRBV7-9 and TRBJ2-3 gives the whole variable domain DTGVSQNPRHKITKRGQNVTFRCDPISEHNRLYWYRQTLGQGPEFLTYFQNEAQLEKSRLLSDRFSAERPKGSFSTLEIQRTEQGDSAMYLCASNPIGAGSQYFGPGTRLTVL.

The table lists this clonotype with many counts. V and J are TRBV29-1 and TRBJ2-3; D not resolved. The CDR3 covers 12 residues. V was cut by 7 bases and J by 3 bases, with 11 bases left in between. Germline CDR1 is SQVTM and CDR2 is ANQGSEA. The CDR3 is CSGHKGTDTQYF. The CDR3, as DNA: TGCAGCGGACATAAAGGGACAGATACGCAGTATTTT.

This clonotype was counted between two and nine times. At one of its ends the junction is not consistent with the germline gene, which may arise from a read error. Here the CDR3 reads CASSEPTDPNQTQNF. CDR3 coding DNA: TGTGCCAGCAGTGAGCCGACAGACCCAAATCAGACCCAGAATTTT. V is TRBV2 and J is TRBJ1-5; D may be TRBD1 (5 bases). Germline V gene sequence: CDR1 SNHLY, CDR2 FYNNEI. The CDR3 loop spans 15 amino acids.

This clonotype was seen at least ten times. The chain employs TRBV5-1 and TRBJ2-1, with TRBD2 matching 7 bases. The CDR3 runs to 15 residues. Germline V gene data show CDR1 as SGHRS and CDR2 as YFSETQ. The trim removed 1 base at V and 5 bases at J, leaving 6 bases unmatched. The CDR3 coding sequence is TGCGCCAGCAGCTTGAGGGCTAGCGGAGACAATGAGCAGTTCTTC. It translates to CASSLRASGDNEQFF.

This clonotype was recorded at least ten times. The V and J genes are TRBV5-1 and TRBJ2-3; TRBD2 agrees at 8 bases. The CDR3 has 13 residues. From germline, CDR1 is SGHRS and CDR2 YFSETQ. With V trimmed by 6 bases and J by 1 base, 1 base remained unmatched. CDR3 amino acids: CASNSGGTDTQYF. Here the CDR3 DNA reads TGCGCCAGCAATAGCGGGGGCACAGATACGCAGTATTTT.

In this sample, this clonotype turned up many times. This sequence joins TRBV4-1 and TRBJ2-7; possible D gene TRBD2, 6 bases. V gave up 0 bases and J gave up 3 bases, with 9 bases separating them. The CDR3 covers 14 residues. Germline CDR1 reads MGHRA; CDR2 reads YSYEKL. The CDR3 is CASSQDGRFYEQYF. The CDR3 nucleotides are TGCGCCAGCAGCCAAGATGGGAGGTTCTACGAGCAGTACTTC.

This clonotype showed up many times. V gene TRBV5-8 combines with J gene TRBJ1-1; D uncertain. The CDR3 is 13 amino acids. V lost 4 bases and J lost 12, with 19 bases in between. Germline V gene lookup returns CDR1 SGHTS and CDR2 YDEGEE. CDR3 bases: TGTGCCAGCAGCCGGGCGTGGGAGCAGAAAACTTTCTTT. It specifies CASSRAWEQKTFF.

This clonotype was found many times. This chain joins TRBV2 and TRBJ2-1; a weak D match, TRBD1 (6 bases). In germline, CDR1 is SNHLY, CDR2 FYNNEI. V lost 6 bases and J 7 bases, leaving 13 bases between the germline ends. This CDR3 has 13 residues. CDR3 region: CASRAGTNNEQFF. CDR3 DNA sequence: TGTGCCAGCAGGGCCGGGACAAATAATGAGCAGTTCTTC.

At least ten counts were recorded for this clonotype. The V call is TRBV27, the J call TRBJ2-2, with 7 bases fitting TRBD2. CDR3 length: 15 residues. V lost 3 bases, J lost 6 bases, and 7 bases stayed unmatched. Germline values: CDR1 MNHEY, CDR2 SMNVEV (reference sequence). In DNA, the CDR3 is TGTGCCAGCAGTTTGGCGGGAGTAATTTCCGGGGAGCTGTTTTTT. Protein sequence: CASSLAGVISGELFF.